This section outlines one TCR beta chain sequence together with its context. Antigen: not known. The germline V and J ends were trimmed by 2 bases and 2 bases, with 3 bases remaining between them. The CDR3 runs 11 residues. CDR1 and CDR2 from the germline V gene are DFQATT and SNEGSKA (reference sequence). Data came from immunoSEQ multiplex PCR; TCRdb stores just in-frame clones and leaves some out. The data contain about 63,000 clones, roughly nine tenths of them seen just once; the ten biggest clones take up about 1.2%. This sample stems from a study of cytomegalovirus exposure and HLA in healthy donors. As for the study in general: Per a later analysis, the roughly 670 first-cohort and 120 validation repertoires shared one platform.

Study-level findings and limits: Researchers reported that a few CMV-associated chains were confirmed in vitro as CMV antigen-specific. First-cohort TCR clusters were later found to tend to co-occur in the 90 to 150 validation repertoires. The authors enumerated some 170 TCR beta chains as linked to cytomegalovirus.

The V call is TRBV20-1, the J call TRBJ1-2, with no clear D. The sample consisted of PBMCs. This TCR was sampled from a young woman in good health and CMV-seronegative. The CDR3 sequence: CSARQNYGYTF. The CDR3 region has the DNA TGCAGTGCTAGACAGAACTATGGCTACACCTTC.